Sequencing of this T cell receptor beta chain was carried out in a study of spatial heterogeneity in lung cancer. About the research overall: Raw reads showed each unique TCR and UMI combination turning up more than ten times on average. General observations from the study: The study found ubiquitous expanded tumor TCRs in blood more at resection than follow-up.

Remarks on this clonotype: The antigen is undetermined.

TCRdb used MiXCR to reprocess the 5' RACE reads, holding one entry per CDR3 protein. The sample lists around 9,700 distinct CDR3 sequences; less than 7.5% were seen once. Germline V gene data show CDR1 as DFQATT and CDR2 as SNEGSKA (reference sequence). The CDR3 is 14 residues long. V was clipped by 6 bases and J by 4 bases; unmatched bases: 9. Stated time point: sample taken at primary tumor resection. Samples were obtained from more than 70 donors, all untreated early-stage non-small cell lung cancer patients. Extraction of whole RNA from tumor, nontumor lung or frozen PBMC preceded unsorted sequencing.

The sample in question was PBMCs, obtained at surgery. This receptor was taken from a male donor with early-stage non-small cell lung cancer. V and J are TRBV20-1 and TRBJ2-1; 7 bases align to TRBD2. The DNA for the CDR3 is TGCAGTGCGACTTCTAGCGGCGTATACAATGAGCAGTTCTTC. Translating gives CSATSSGVYNEQFF.